This T cell receptor (beta chain) was captured in a study of T cell repertoires in cytomegalovirus infection. Study as a whole: Alongside well-studied HLA-B-restricted CMV epitopes, recently identified HLA-C-restricted CMV epitopes were also used. Public TCR beta signatures indicated both CMV infection and matching HLA type.

A single record per CDR3 protein comes from TCRdb applying MiXCR to the reads. Of roughly 160,000 distinct CDR3 sequences listed, less than 25% are singletons. This clonotype was seen only a few times. Its matching antigen is unknown. This receptor was taken from a human donor in good health (CMV status not recorded). Some clones in this sample may be carry-over from other donors' samples. The starting material was CD8+ T cells from cultured PBMCs, obtained from culture after CMV antigen stimulation.

The CDR3 region is CATTYGLAGGTDTQYF. CDR3 sequence (DNA): TGTGCCACCACCTACGGACTAGCGGGGGGCACAGATACGCAGTATTTT. The chain links TRBV15 to TRBJ2-3; TRBD2 agrees at 13 bases. CDR1 is LNHNV, CDR2 YYDKDF, per germline (reference sequence). The CDR3 sequence is 16 residues long. The V gene end was trimmed by 7 bases and the J gene end by 1 base; junction bases not matched to a gene: 5.